The 31 T cell receptor beta chains listed next were all sequenced from one sample in a study of T cells in Graves' hyperthyroidism and ophthalmopathy (dated by TCRdb to the late 2010s). The library relied on multiplex PCR. TCRdb names Illumina HiSeq 2000 as the instrument used. The TCR beta CDR3 regions were amplified from RNA transcripts. For the first round of RT-PCR on the TCR CDR3, the HTBI primer set was used together with the Qiagen OneStep RT-PCR kit. TCRdb took the public reads, trimmed them with fastp at Q25, ran MiXCR for clone calling and kept in-frame beta chains. CDR3 protein duplicates are merged, each entry listing the most common genes and DNA. The sample table holds approximately 330,000 distinct CDR3 sequences, of which roughly an eighth were seen once. 34% of the sample lies in the top ten. The sequenced sample consisted of blood. These receptors all come from a woman aged 40 to 49 with Graves' ophthalmopathy.

This clonotype was detected a few times. The rearrangement links TRBV7-2 to TRBJ2-3; tentatively, D is TRBD2 (5 bases). Germline V gene data show CDR1 as SGHTA and CDR2 as FQGNSA. V was shortened by 1 base and J by 6 bases, with 17 bases between the two germline ends. The CDR3 loop spans 16 amino acids. The CDR3 loop is CASSLDPRAFVDTQYF. The CDR3 bases are TGTGCCAGCAGCTTAGATCCGCGGGCATTCGTTGATACGCAGTATTTT.

This clonotype was seen once. A read error may explain this, as a much larger clone is one base away. The chain has TRBV7-2 and TRBJ1-6, with TRBD1 identical over 10 bases. Germline loops: CDR1 SGHTA, CDR2 FQGNSA. The CDR3 contains 15 residues. Here the CDR3 reads CAGSPRGQGNSPLHF. In DNA form, the CDR3 reads TGTGCCGGCAGTCCCAGGGGACAGGGGAATTCACCCCTCCACTTT.

This clonotype was detected ten times or more. The chain recombines TRBV7-2 with TRBJ1-5; the D gene is possibly TRBD1 (5 bases). V lost 7 bases and J 1 base, leaving 14 bases between the germline ends. Germline-derived CDR1 and CDR2 are SGHTA and FQGNSA. The CDR3 extends over 15 amino acids. In DNA, the CDR3 is TGTGCCAGCAACCGGGACGTAAGAAGCAATCAGCCCCAGCATTTT. Protein product: CASNRDVRSNQPQHF.

This clonotype appeared many times. This chain connects TRBV6-4 to TRBJ2-1; the D gene could be TRBD1 or TRBD2 (6 bases each). This CDR3 has 12 residues. V shed 8 bases and J shed 5 bases, with 10 bases lying between them. Per germline, CDR1 MRHNA and CDR2 SNTAGT. The CDR3 region is CASRGLNNEQFF. Written as DNA, the CDR3 is TGTGCCAGCCGGGGGCTTAACAATGAGCAGTTCTTC.

The chain is built from TRBV28 and TRBJ2-1; 11 bases line up with TRBD2. V was pared by 7 bases and J by 8 bases, with 13 bases of the junction left unmatched. CDR1 MDHEN and CDR2 SYDVKM come from the germline V gene. The CDR3 covers 16 residues. DNA of the CDR3: TGTGCCAGCACCGGGAGTAGCGGGAGGGCCCACGATGAGCAGTTCTTC. Protein product: CASTGSSGRAHDEQFF.

Ten or more counts support this clonotype. The rearrangement joins TRBV20-1 to TRBJ2-5; 9 nucleotides match TRBD1. V lost 1 base and J lost 4; bases outside the gene matches: 10. The CDR3 is 16 amino acids. In germline, CDR1 is DFQATT, CDR2 SNEGSKA (reference sequence). The CDR3, as DNA: TGCAGTGCTAGAGGAGGACTGGACAGGGGAAGAGAGACCCAGTACTTC. The encoded protein is CSARGGLDRGRETQYF.

This clonotype was detected a few times. The rearrangement joins TRBV6-1 to TRBJ2-7, with 9 bases aligning to TRBD1. CDR3 length equals 15 residues. The germline CDR1 and CDR2 sequences are MNHNS and SASEGT. The J segment lost 0 bases and the V segment lost 6 bases, leaving 6 bases of the junction unmatched. The CDR3 nucleotides are TGTGCCAGCAGAAACAGGGGGCCGGGCTCCTACGAGCAGTACTTC. Protein: CASRNRGPGSYEQYF.

This clonotype was found a few times. The genes are TRBV9 and TRBJ2-2, with D perhaps TRBD1 (5 bases). CDR1 is SGDLS, CDR2 YYNGEE, per germline. The CDR3 contains 16 residues. V lost 0 bases, J lost 7 bases, and 16 bases lay in between. The chain's CDR3 is CASSVEPRDLGGELFF. DNA for the CDR3: TGTGCCAGCAGCGTAGAGCCCAGGGATTTAGGCGGGGAGCTGTTTTTT.

V is TRBV11-2 and J is TRBJ2-7; D call uncertain. Trimming shortened V by 2 bases and J by 0 bases, and 8 bases separated the two germline ends. Germline V gives CDR1 SGHAT, CDR2 FQNNGV. The CDR3 consists of 14 residues. The CDR3 protein is CASSLLLSSYEQYF. CDR3 nucleotides: TGTGCCAGCAGCTTATTACTCAGCTCCTACGAGCAGTACTTC.

This clonotype was counted a few times. This chain connects TRBV29-1 to TRBJ1-3; possibly TRBD1 for D (5 bases). CDR3 size: 12 residues. Germline CDR1 SQVTM, CDR2 ANQGSEA. Deletions cut 4 bases from V and 1 base from J, with 5 bases between. As DNA, the CDR3 is TGCAGCGTTGCAGGGTCTGGAAACACCATATATTTT. Translating gives CSVAGSGNTIYF.

At least ten counts were recorded for this clonotype. The rearrangement joins TRBV2 to TRBJ1-2; tentatively, D is TRBD1 (6 bases). CDR1 is SNHLY and CDR2 is FYNNEI in the germline V gene. The CDR3 has 13 amino acids. Trimming cost V 8 bases and J 5 bases, with 15 bases left between them. CDR3 amino acids: CASSSERGYGYTF. CDR3 bases: TGTGCCAGCTCCTCCGAGAGGGGGTATGGCTACACCTTC.

The chain is built from TRBV5-4 and TRBJ2-7; tentative D call: TRBD1 (5 bases). Germline values: CDR1 SGHNT, CDR2 YYREEE (reference sequence). CDR3 length: 16 residues. Trimming took off 4 bases at V and 0 bases at J, with 17 bases between the two ends. The CDR3 region is CASSPRQGVSSYEQYF. The CDR3 coding sequence is TGTGCCAGCAGCCCCCGCCAGGGTGTTAGCTCCTACGAGCAGTACTTC.

This chain joins TRBV24-1 and TRBJ2-5; D is undetermined. V was clipped by 3 bases and J by 2 bases, with 6 bases between them. CDR3 length equals 13 residues. CDR1 KGHDR and CDR2 SFDVKD come from the germline V gene. The CDR3 nucleotides read TGTGCCACCAGTGATACACGGCAAGAGACCCAGTACTTC. As protein: CATSDTRQETQYF.

Worth noting for this clonotype: It may be a read error: a sequence one base away is much more abundant. This chain uses TRBV7-2 with TRBJ2-1; 8 positions match TRBD2. The CDR3 is made up of 16 amino acids. The V and J ends lost 2 bases and 0 bases, in that order; junction bases with no gene match: 3. Germline lookup yields CDR1 SGHTA and CDR2 FQGNSA. In nucleotides, the CDR3 is TGTGCCAGCAGCTTATCGCGGGAGGCCTCCTACAATGAGCAGTTCTTC. This gives the protein CASSLSREASYNEQFF.

V usage is TRBV24-1 and J usage is TRBJ1-5; 11 bases align to TRBD1. CDR1 and CDR2 from the germline V gene are KGHDR and SFDVKD. The CDR3 spans 18 residues. V trimming: 3 bases; J trimming: 0 bases; junction bases outside the gene matches: 6. This chain's CDR3 is CATSDAGTGGYSNQPQHF. CDR3 nucleotide sequence: TGTGCCACCAGTGATGCCGGGACAGGGGGGTATAGCAATCAGCCCCAGCATTTT.

Turning to this clonotype: A much larger clonotype is one base distant, so this may be a read error. V and J are TRBV7-2 and TRBJ2-7; 7 bases agree with TRBD1. The germline gives CDR1 SGHTA, CDR2 FQGNSA. The CDR3 spans 14 residues. The V segment lost 2 bases and the J segment 5 bases; nucleotides outside the gene matches: 6. The DNA of the CDR3 is TGTGCCAGCAGCTTAAGAGGCAGGGGGAACGAGCAGTACTTC. This codes for CASSLRGRGNEQYF.

This clonotype has ten or more counts. Here the CDR3 reads CAWSVLGLAGPDTQYF. The CDR3 DNA follows: TGTGCCTGGAGTGTACTAGGACTAGCGGGACCAGATACGCAGTATTTT. The rearrangement uses TRBV30 and TRBJ2-3, with 12 bases that match TRBD2. The J segment lost 4 bases and the V segment lost 0 bases, leaving 5 bases of the junction unmatched. The CDR3 is made up of 16 amino acids. The germline V gene has CDR1 GTSNPN and CDR2 SVGIG (reference sequence).

V is TRBV28 and J is TRBJ2-7, with TRBD2 matching 10 bases. In germline, CDR1 is MDHEN, CDR2 SYDVKM. Trimming cost V 3 bases and J 4 bases; bases outside gene matches: 3. This CDR3 comprises 14 residues. CDR3 region: CASSLWTSGYEQYF. The CDR3 bases are TGTGCCAGCAGTTTGTGGACTAGCGGATACGAGCAGTACTTC.

This clonotype was seen only a few times. The chain links TRBV12-3 or TRBV12-4 to TRBJ2-2; TRBD2 might be the D (6 bases). Trimming removed 6 bases at V and 13 bases at J, with 21 bases between. This CDR3 region has 14 residues. CDR3 sequence (DNA): TGTGCCAGCAGCGAAGAGGAGGGTTCCGGACGGCTGTTTTTT. Its protein is CASSEEEGSGRLFF.

The V and J genes are TRBV7-2 and TRBJ2-2, with TRBD2 matching 11 bases. V was clipped by 5 bases and J by 0 bases; unmatched bases: 11. The CDR3 has 19 residues. Germline CDR1 SGHTA, CDR2 FQGNSA. The CDR3 sequence is CASSPYQLAGAANTGELFF. CDR3 sequence (DNA): TGTGCCAGCAGCCCCTATCAACTAGCGGGGGCCGCGAACACCGGGGAGCTGTTTTTT.

This clonotype was seen repeatedly, ten times or more. The chain recombines TRBV10-1 with TRBJ2-3; D not resolved. CDR1 is WNHNN, CDR2 SYGVQD, per germline (reference sequence). The CDR3 spans 15 residues. V lost 0 bases to trimming and J lost 6 bases, with 13 bases between them. CDR3 sequence: CASSESPNLGDTQYF. The CDR3 nucleotides read TGCGCCAGCAGTGAGTCACCCAATTTGGGGGATACGCAGTATTTT.

This clonotype was seen repeatedly, ten times or more. The chain employs TRBV20-1 and TRBJ2-3; 12 nucleotides match TRBD2. The CDR3 is 15 residues long. The V gene end was trimmed by 4 bases and the J gene end by 8 bases; junction bases not matched to a gene: 10. Germline assignment: CDR1 DFQATT and CDR2 SNEGSKA (reference sequence). The CDR3 is CSAKSSGGAQSTQYF. CDR3 bases: TGCAGTGCTAAATCTAGCGGGGGGGCTCAGTCTACGCAGTATTTT.

This clonotype was detected many times. The chain couples TRBV12-3 or TRBV12-4 to TRBJ2-5, with D perhaps TRBD1 (6 bases). The CDR3 length is 13 residues. Deletions cut 6 bases from V and 4 bases from J, with 12 bases between. CDR3 sequence (DNA): TGTGCCAGCAGACGGACAGAGGTAGAGACCCAGTACTTC. It translates to CASRRTEVETQYF.

This clonotype was counted at least ten times. This chain links TRBV5-6 with TRBJ2-3; a weak D match, TRBD2 (5 bases). The CDR3 runs 14 residues. Trimming removed 1 base from V and 4 bases from J, with 10 bases in between. CDR1 and CDR2 from the germline V gene are SGHDT and YYEEEE. CDR3 DNA sequence: TGTGCCAGCAGCTTGAGGCTAGCAGCAGATACGCAGTATTTT. Translation: CASSLRLAADTQYF.

This clonotype has only one observation. The chain employs TRBV19 and TRBJ2-1, with TRBD2 as a possible D gene (6 bases). The germline gives CDR1 LNHDA, CDR2 SQIVND (reference sequence). This CDR3 has 13 amino acids. With 6 bases removed from V and 6 bases from J, the gap between germline ends came to 12 bases. The CDR3 spells CASRAEGPNEQFF. The CDR3 nucleotides read TGTGCCAGTAGGGCGGAGGGGCCCAATGAGCAGTTCTTC. Full variable domain (missing parts from reference TRBV19 and TRBJ2-1): DGGITQSPKYLFRKEGQNVTLSCEQNLNHDAMYWYRQDPGQGLRLIYYSQIVNDFQKGDIAEGYSVSREKKESFPLTVTSAQKNPTAFYLCASRAEGPNEQFFGPGTRLTVL.

This clonotype was counted ten times or more. The chain recombines TRBV7-2 with TRBJ2-2; D ambiguous. This CDR3 contains 14 residues. Trimming removed 5 bases from V and 0 bases from J, with 7 bases in between. From germline, CDR1 is SGHTA and CDR2 FQGNSA. CDR3 region: CASSEQANTGELFF. The DNA for the CDR3 is TGTGCCAGCAGCGAACAAGCGAACACCGGGGAGCTGTTTTTT.

The V call is TRBV12-5, the J call TRBJ2-2, with 9 bases that match TRBD2. V lost 0 bases, J lost 6 bases, and 2 bases stayed unmatched. The CDR3 length is 15 residues. The germline CDR1 and CDR2 sequences are LGHNT and FRNRAP. CDR3 nucleotides: TGTGCTAGTGGTTTGGTGGCGGGGGGGCCCGGGGAGCTGTTTTTT. Translation gives CASGLVAGGPGELFF.

The V and J genes are TRBV19 and TRBJ2-5; D is undetermined. There are 14 residues in the CDR3. Germline-derived CDR1 and CDR2 are LNHDA and SQIVND (reference sequence). Trimming left V 4 bases short and J 1 base short, with 10 bases between. The CDR3: CASSTLRPQETQYF. In DNA, the CDR3 is TGTGCCAGTAGTACCCTCCGGCCCCAAGAGACCCAGTACTTC. Combining the CDR3 with reference TRBV19 and TRBJ2-5 gives the whole variable domain DGGITQSPKYLFRKEGQNVTLSCEQNLNHDAMYWYRQDPGQGLRLIYYSQIVNDFQKGDIAEGYSVSREKKESFPLTVTSAQKNPTAFYLCASSTLRPQETQYFGPGTRLLVL.

This clonotype was counted ten times or more. The chain has TRBV7-2 and TRBJ2-7; TRBD1 aligns across 9 bases. V was pared by 3 bases and J by 6 bases, with 6 bases of the junction left unmatched. The CDR3 totals 14 residues. Germline assignment: CDR1 SGHTA and CDR2 FQGNSA. DNA of the CDR3: TGTGCCAGCAGCTTCGGGACAGGGTTGGGCGAGCAGTACTTC. Its translation: CASSFGTGLGEQYF.

V and J are TRBV11-2 and TRBJ1-1; D possibly corresponds to TRBD1 (6 bases). Germline values: CDR1 SGHAT, CDR2 FQNNGV. The CDR3 has 15 residues. Trimming cost V 5 bases and J 1 base, with 14 bases left between them. The CDR3 loop reads CASSPTTGANTEAFF. The CDR3 DNA follows: TGTGCCAGCAGCCCAACGACAGGCGCGAACACTGAAGCTTTCTTT. Combining the CDR3 with reference TRBV11-2 and TRBJ1-1 gives the whole variable domain EAGVAQSPRYKIIEKRQSVAFWCNPISGHATLYWYQQILGQGPKLLIQFQNNGVVDDSQLPKDRFSAERLKGVDSTLKIQPAKLEDSAVYLCASSPTTGANTEAFFGQGTRLTVV.

This clonotype was counted between two and nine times. The J gene is TRBJ1-3, the V gene TRBV5-1; 9 bases match TRBD1. The CDR3 extends over 16 amino acids. J was trimmed by 3 bases and V by 0 bases; bases with no gene match: 4. Germline V gene lookup returns CDR1 SGHRS and CDR2 YFSETQ. The CDR3 DNA reads TGCGCCAGCAGCTTGGAGGACAGGGGCGGTGGAAACACCATATATTTT. Translated, it gives CASSLEDRGGGNTIYF.